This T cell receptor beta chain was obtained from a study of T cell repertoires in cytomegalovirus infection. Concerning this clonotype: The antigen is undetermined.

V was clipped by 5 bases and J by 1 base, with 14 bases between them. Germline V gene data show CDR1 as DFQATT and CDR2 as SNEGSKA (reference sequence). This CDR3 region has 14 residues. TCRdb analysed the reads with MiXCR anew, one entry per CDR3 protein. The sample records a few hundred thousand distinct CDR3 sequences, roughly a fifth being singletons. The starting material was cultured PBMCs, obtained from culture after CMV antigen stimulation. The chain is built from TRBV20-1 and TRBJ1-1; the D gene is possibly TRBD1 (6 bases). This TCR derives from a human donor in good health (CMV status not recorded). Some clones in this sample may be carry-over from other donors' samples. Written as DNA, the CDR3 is TGCAGTGCTTACAGGGACGGGGGGAACACTGAAGCTTTCTTT. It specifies CSAYRDGGNTEAFF.